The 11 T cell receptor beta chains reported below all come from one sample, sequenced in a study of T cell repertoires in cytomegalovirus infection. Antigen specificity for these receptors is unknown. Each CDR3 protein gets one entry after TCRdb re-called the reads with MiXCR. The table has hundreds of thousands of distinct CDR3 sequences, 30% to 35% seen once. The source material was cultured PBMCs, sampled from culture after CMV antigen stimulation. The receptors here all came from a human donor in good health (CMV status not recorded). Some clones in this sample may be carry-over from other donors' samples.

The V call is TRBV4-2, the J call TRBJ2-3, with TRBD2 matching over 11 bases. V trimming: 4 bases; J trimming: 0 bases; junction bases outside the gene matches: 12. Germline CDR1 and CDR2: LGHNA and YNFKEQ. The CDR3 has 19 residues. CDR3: CASSPTGLAEITSTDTQYF. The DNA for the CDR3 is TGTGCCAGCAGCCCCACGGGACTAGCGGAGATCACTAGCACAGATACGCAGTATTTT.

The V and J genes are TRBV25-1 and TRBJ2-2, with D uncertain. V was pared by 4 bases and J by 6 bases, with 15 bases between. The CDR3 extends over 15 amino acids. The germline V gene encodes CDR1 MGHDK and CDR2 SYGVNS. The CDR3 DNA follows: TGTGCCAGCAGTGGCGATTTGAACTTGGCCGGGGAGCTGTTTTTT. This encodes CASSGDLNLAGELFF.

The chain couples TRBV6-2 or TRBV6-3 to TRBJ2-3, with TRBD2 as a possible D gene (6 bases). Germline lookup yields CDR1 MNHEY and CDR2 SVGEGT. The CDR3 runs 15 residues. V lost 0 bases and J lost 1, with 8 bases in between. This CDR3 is CASSYSPSGTDTQYF. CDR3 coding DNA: TGTGCCAGCAGTTACTCGCCTAGCGGCACAGATACGCAGTATTTT.

The chain's CDR3 is CASSFDRLREKLFF. The CDR3 DNA sequence: TGTGCCAGCAGTTTCGACCGCCTGAGGGAAAAACTGTTTTTT. The chain employs TRBV28 and TRBJ1-4, with unresolved D. The CDR3 spans 14 residues. CDR1 is MDHEN and CDR2 is SYDVKM in the germline V gene. V lost 3 bases, J lost 8 bases, and 13 bases lay in between.

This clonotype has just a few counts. CDR3 coding DNA: TGTGCCAGCAGTTACGGGGGAGTCACCTACAATGAGCAGTTCTTC. Its translation: CASSYGGVTYNEQFF. V is TRBV27 and J is TRBJ2-1; D perhaps matches TRBD2 (6 bases). Germline-derived CDR1 and CDR2 are MNHEY and SMNVEV (reference sequence). Trimming removed 4 bases at V and 2 bases at J, with 12 bases between. The CDR3 consists of 15 residues.

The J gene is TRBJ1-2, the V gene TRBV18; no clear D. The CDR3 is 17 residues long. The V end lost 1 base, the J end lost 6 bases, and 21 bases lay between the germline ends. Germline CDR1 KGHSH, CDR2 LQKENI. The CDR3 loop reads CASSPQGPRTEPNGYTF. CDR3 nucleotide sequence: TGTGCCAGCTCACCACAAGGCCCCCGAACGGAGCCGAATGGCTACACCTTC.

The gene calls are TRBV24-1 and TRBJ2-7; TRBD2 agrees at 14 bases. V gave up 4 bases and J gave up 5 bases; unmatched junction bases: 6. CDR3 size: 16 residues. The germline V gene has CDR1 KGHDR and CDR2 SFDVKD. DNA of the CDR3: TGTGCCACCAGTGACCCGGGACTAGCGGGAGTGAACGAGCAGTACTTC. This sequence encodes CATSDPGLAGVNEQYF.

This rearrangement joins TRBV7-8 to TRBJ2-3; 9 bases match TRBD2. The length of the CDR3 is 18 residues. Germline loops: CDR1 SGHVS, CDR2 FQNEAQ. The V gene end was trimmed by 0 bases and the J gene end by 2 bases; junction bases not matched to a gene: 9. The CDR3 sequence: CASSLAFASGAPTDTQYF. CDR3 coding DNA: TGTGCCAGCAGCTTAGCATTCGCTAGCGGGGCCCCCACAGATACGCAGTATTTT.

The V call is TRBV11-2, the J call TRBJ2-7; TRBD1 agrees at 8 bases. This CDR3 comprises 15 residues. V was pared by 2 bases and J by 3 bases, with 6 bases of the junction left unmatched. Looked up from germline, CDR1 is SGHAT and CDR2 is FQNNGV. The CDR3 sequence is CASSLSGGKFYEQYV. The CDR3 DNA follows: TGTGCCAGCAGCTTATCAGGGGGCAAGTTCTACGAGCAGTACGTC.

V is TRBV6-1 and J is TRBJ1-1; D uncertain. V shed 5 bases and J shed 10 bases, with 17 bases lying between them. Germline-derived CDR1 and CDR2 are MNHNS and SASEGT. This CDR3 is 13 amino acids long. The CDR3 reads CASSYGVQTAAFF. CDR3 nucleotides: TGTGCCAGCAGTTACGGTGTTCAGACGGCAGCTTTCTTT.

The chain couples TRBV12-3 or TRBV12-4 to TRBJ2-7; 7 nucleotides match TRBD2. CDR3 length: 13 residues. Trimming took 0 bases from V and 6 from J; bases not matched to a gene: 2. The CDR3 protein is CASSLARGGEQYF. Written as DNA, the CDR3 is TGTGCCAGCAGTTTAGCGCGCGGGGGCGAGCAGTACTTC.